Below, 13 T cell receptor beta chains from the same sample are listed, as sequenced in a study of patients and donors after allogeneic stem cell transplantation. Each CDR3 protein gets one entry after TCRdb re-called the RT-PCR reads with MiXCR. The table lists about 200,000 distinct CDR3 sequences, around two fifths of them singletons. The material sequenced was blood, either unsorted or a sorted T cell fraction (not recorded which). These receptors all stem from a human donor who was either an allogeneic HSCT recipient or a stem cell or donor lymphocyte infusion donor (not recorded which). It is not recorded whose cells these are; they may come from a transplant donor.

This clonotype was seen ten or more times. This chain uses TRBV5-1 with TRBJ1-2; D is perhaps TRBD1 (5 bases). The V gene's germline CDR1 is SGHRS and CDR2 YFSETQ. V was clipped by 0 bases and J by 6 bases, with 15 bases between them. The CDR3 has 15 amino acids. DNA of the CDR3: TGCGCCAGCAGCTTGGCCGTCAGGCGGGGGAATGGCTACACCTTC. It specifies CASSLAVRRGNGYTF.

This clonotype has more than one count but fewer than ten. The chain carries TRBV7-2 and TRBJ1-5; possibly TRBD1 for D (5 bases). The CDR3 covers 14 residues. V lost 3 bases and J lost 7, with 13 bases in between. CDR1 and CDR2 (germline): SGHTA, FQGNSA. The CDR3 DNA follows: TGTGCCAGCAGCTTCGATAGGGGTAGACAGCCCCAGCATTTT. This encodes CASSFDRGRQPQHF.

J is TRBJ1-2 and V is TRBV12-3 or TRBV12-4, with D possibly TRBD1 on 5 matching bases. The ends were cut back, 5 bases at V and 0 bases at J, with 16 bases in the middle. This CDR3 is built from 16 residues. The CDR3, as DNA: TGTGCCAGCAGTCAGGGTCCCGGGATGGCTAACTATGGCTACACCTTC. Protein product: CASSQGPGMANYGYTF.

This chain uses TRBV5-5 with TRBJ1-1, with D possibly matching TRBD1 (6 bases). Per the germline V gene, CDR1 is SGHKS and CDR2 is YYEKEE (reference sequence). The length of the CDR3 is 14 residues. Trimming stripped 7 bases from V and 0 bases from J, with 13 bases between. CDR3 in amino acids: CASGQRLMNTEAFF. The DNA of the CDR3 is TGTGCCAGCGGACAGAGACTTATGAACACTGAAGCTTTCTTT.

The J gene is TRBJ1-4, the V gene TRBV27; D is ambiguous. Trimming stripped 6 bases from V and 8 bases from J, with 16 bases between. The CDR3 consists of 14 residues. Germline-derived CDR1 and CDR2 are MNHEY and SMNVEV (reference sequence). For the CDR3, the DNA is TGTGCCAGCAGGGGCCCACCACTTAGGGAAAAACTGTTTTTT. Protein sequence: CASRGPPLREKLFF.

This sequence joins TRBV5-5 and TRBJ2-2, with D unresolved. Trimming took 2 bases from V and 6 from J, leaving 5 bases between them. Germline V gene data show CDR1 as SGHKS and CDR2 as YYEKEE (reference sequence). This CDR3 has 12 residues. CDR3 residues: CASSFNPGELFF. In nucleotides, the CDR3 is TGTGCCAGCAGCTTCAATCCCGGGGAGCTGTTTTTT.

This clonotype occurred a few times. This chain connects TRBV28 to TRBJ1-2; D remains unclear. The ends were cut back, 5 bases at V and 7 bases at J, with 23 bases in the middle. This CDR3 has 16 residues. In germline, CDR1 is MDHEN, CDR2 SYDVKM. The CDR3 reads CASSPSLGIVRGGYTF. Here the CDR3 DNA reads TGTGCCAGCAGTCCGTCGTTAGGGATTGTACGGGGTGGCTACACCTTC.

CDR3 sequence: CAWRRNRGSSYGYTF. The CDR3 nucleotides read TGTGCCTGGAGACGTAACAGGGGAAGTAGCTATGGCTACACCTTC. The chain has TRBV30 and TRBJ1-2; 7 bases map to TRBD1. Per the germline V gene, CDR1 is GTSNPN and CDR2 is SVGIG (reference sequence). V dropped 3 bases and J dropped 4; count of bases not matched to a gene: 11. The CDR3 has 15 residues.

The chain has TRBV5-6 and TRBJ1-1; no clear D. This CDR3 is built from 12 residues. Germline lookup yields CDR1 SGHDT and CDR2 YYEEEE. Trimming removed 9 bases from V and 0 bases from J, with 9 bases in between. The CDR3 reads CATQDVNTEAFF. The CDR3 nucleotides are TGTGCCACTCAGGATGTGAACACTGAAGCTTTCTTT. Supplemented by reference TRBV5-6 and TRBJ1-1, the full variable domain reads DAGVTQSPTHLIKTRGQQVTLRCSPKSGHDTVSWYQQALGQGPQFIFQYYEEEERQRGNFPDRFSGHQFPNYSSELNVNALLLGDSALYLCATQDVNTEAFFGQGTRLTVV.

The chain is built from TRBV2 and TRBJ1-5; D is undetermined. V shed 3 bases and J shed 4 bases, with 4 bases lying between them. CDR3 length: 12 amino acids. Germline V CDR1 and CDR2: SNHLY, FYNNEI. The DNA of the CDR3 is TGTGCCAGCAGTGATATGAATCAGCCCCAGCATTTT. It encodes CASSDMNQPQHF.

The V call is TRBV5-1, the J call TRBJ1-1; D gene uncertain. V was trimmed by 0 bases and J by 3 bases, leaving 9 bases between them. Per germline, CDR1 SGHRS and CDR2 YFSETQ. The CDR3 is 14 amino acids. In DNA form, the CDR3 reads TGCGCCAGCAGCTTGGCAGGAAAGGACACTGAAGCTTTCTTT. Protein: CASSLAGKDTEAFF.

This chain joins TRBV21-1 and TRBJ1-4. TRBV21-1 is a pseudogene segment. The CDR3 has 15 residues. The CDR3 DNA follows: TGTGCCAGCAGCCCCCAGGGGCTCTCCCGTGAAAAACTGTTTTTT. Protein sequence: CASSPQGLSREKLFF.

In DNA, the CDR3 is TGTGCCAGCAGCGTAGATCCGGGAGTCTACGAGCAGTACTTC. Residues: CASSVDPGVYEQYF. The chain is built from TRBV9 and TRBJ2-7; D is perhaps TRBD2 (6 bases). Trimming removed 0 bases at V and 3 bases at J, with 10 bases between. Germline V lookup: CDR1 SGDLS, CDR2 YYNGEE. The CDR3 is made up of 14 amino acids. Full variable domain (remainder filled in from reference TRBV9 and TRBJ2-7): DSGVTQTPKHLITATGQRVTLRCSPRSGDLSVYWYQQSLDQGLQFLIQYYNGEERAKGNILERFSAQQFPDLHSELNLSSLELGDSALYFCASSVDPGVYEQYFGPGTRLTVT.